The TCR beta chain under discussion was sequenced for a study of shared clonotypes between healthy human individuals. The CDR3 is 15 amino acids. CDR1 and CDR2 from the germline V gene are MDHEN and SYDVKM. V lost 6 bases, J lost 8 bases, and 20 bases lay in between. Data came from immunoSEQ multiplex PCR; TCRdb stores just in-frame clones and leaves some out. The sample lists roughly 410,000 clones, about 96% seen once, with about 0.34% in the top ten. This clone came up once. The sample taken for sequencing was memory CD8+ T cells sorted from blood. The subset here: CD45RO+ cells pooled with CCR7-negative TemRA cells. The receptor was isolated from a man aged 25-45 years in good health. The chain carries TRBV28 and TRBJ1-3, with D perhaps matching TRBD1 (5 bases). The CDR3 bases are TGTGCCAGCAGCTTAATGACAGTCCCCGGGGACACCATATATTTT. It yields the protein CASSLMTVPGDTIYF.